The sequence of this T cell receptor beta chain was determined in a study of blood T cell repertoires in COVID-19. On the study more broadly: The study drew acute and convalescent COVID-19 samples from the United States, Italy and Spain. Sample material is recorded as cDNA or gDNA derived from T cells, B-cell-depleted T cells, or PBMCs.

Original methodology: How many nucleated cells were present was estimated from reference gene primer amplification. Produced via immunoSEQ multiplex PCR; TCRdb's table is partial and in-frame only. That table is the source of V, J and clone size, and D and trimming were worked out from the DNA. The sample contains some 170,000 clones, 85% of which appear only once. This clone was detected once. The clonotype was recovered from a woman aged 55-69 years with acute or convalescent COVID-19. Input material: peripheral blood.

CDR3 sequence (DNA): TGTGCCATCAGGGACACTTACACTGAAGCTTTCTTT. Its translation is CAIRDTYTEAFF. The V and J genes are TRBV10-3 and TRBJ1-1, with a possible D match to TRBD1 (5 bases). V gave up 6 bases and J gave up 3 bases, with 8 bases separating them. Looked up from germline, CDR1 is ENHRY and CDR2 is SYGVKD. This CDR3 region has 12 residues.